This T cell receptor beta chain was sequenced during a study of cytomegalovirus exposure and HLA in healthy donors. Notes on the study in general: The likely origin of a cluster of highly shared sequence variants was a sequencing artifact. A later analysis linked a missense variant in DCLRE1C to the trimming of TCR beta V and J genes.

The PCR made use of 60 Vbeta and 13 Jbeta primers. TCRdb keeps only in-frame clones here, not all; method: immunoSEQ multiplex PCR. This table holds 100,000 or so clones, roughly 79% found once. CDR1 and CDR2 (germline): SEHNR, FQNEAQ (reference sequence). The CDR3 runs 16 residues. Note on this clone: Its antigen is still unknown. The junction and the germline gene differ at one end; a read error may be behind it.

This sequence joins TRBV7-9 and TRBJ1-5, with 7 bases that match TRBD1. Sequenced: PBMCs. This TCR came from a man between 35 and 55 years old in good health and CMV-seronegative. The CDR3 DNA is TGTTCCAGCAGCTTAGAGCACGGGACAGGCAATCAGCCCCAGCATTTT. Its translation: CSSSLEHGTGNQPQHF.